This T cell receptor beta chain originates from a study of shared clonotypes between healthy human individuals. Study-wide context: Each donor's CD8 memory used one plate, CD8 naive two, each CD4 subset three. Study findings and constraints: At large depth, rarefaction still showed sorted-subset sequencing to be incomplete. About 5% of naive CD4 clonotypes were common to a handful of donors.

TCRdb's table, derived via immunoSEQ multiplex PCR, lists solely in-frame clones and lacks some. In the table there are roughly 2,000,000 clones, approximately 94% of which are singletons. Naive CD8 cells lacked CD45RO, underwent positive selection for CCR7 and left out terminally differentiated effector memory CD45RA+ cells. Caucasian adults residing in Nashville, Tennessee made up all the donors. Note on this clone: Antigen specificity is unknown.

The CDR3 has 15 amino acids. The V end was cut by 0 bases, the J end by 0 bases, with 9 bases between. Looked up from germline, CDR1 is MDHEN and CDR2 is SYDVKM. This sequence joins TRBV28 and TRBJ2-7, with D perhaps TRBD2 (6 bases). Sequences were obtained from naive CD8+ T cells sorted from blood. This clonotype was obtained from a man aged 18 to 30 in good health. Here the CDR3 DNA reads TGTGCCAGCAGTTTATGGGACGGGAGCTCCTACGAGCAGTACTTC. Amino acid sequence: CASSLWDGSSYEQYF.